The following is a T cell receptor (beta chain) sequence with its context. No antigen is known for it. The record originates from a study of Ad26.COV2.S vaccination and SARS-CoV-2 variants. The study's findings and limits: With respect to non-spike TCR breadth, vaccine and placebo recipients were similar.

Sequenced by immunoSEQ multiplex PCR; TCRdb stores in-frame clones only, minus some. The sample yields 300,000 to 400,000 clones, less than 90% seen once. The CDR3 runs 14 residues. Per the germline V gene, CDR1 is LNHDA and CDR2 is SQIVND (reference sequence). Trimming at V came to 7 bases and at J to 7 bases, leaving 6 bases not matched to a gene. Specified treatment: around 19 received Ad26.COV2.S at low or high dose, single or two shots; roughly five received placebo; per-sample allocation not given. Each sample was drawn 63 days after the first injection (of vaccine or placebo). Boston hosted the donor, who was an adult aged 18-55 years.

The sequence came from a person aged 18-65 years who received the Ad26.COV2.S COVID-19 vaccine or a placebo. The material sequenced was peripheral blood, taken in a trial of Ad26.COV2.S vaccine versus placebo. V usage is TRBV19 and J usage is TRBJ1-6; 8 nucleotides align to TRBD1. The CDR3 protein is CASTLTGGNSPLHF. Written as DNA, the CDR3 is TGTGCCAGTACCCTCACAGGGGGAAATTCACCCCTCCACTTT.